Reported below is one T cell receptor (beta chain). Its matching antigen is unknown. Treatment here: roughly 18 received Ad26.COV2.S at low or high dose, single or two shots; about five received placebo; per-sample allocation not given. The investigators took samples on day 63 after the first vaccine or placebo injection. Boston supplied an adult donor aged 18-55 years. The shot given was an Ad26 vector that makes Wuhan-strain SARS-CoV-2 spike. The sample belongs to a study of Ad26.COV2.S vaccination and SARS-CoV-2 variants. The protocol was immunoSEQ multiplex PCR, while the TCRdb copy is restricted to in-frame clones and leaves out a portion. The sample consists of 400,000 to 450,000 clones, more than 80% of them appearing once. Overall study results and limits: Vaccinees showed greater spike-specific TCR breadth than placebo recipients. Overall T cell responses may have been underestimated by the analyses of TCR breadth and depth.

The source is a person between 18 and 65 years old who received the Ad26.COV2.S COVID-19 vaccine or a placebo. Source: peripheral blood, taken in a trial of Ad26.COV2.S vaccine versus placebo.

CDR3 in amino acids: CASSQLVRTGELFF. The CDR3 nucleotides are TGCGCCAGCAGCCAACTAGTACGCACCGGGGAGCTGTTTTTT. The V call is TRBV4-3, the J call TRBJ2-2; D is ambiguous. CDR1 LGHNA and CDR2 YSLEER come from the germline V gene. The V and J ends lost 2 bases and 4 bases respectively, with 8 bases between them. The CDR3 has 14 amino acids.